This T cell receptor beta chain is drawn from a study of T-cell memory formation after mild COVID-19. Background on the study: Largely donor-specific TCR clusters were found.

TCRalpha and TCRbeta libraries used 5'RACE with constant-segment primers and UMIs. TCRdb independently ran MiXCR on the 5' RACE reads; one entry per CDR3 protein. The repertoire includes 170,000 or so distinct CDR3 sequences, roughly 28% of them detected once, and more than 10% sits in the top ten. In the case of this clonotype: Its target is unknown.

Study conclusions and caveats: CD8+ contracting clones occupied EMRA, while CD4+ ones occupied mainly CM and EM. A second wave expanding day 15 to 37 was CD4+-biased; contracting clones were balanced.

The CDR3 runs 11 residues. V lost 7 bases and J lost 2, with 5 bases in between. Germline CDR1 and CDR2: SEHNR and FQNEAQ (reference sequence). The J gene is TRBJ1-1, the V gene TRBV7-9; unclear D gene. This receptor was obtained from an adult woman who had mild COVID-19 (a few samples of this study predate the infection). Cell type and time point are not known. The sequenced sample consisted of PBMCs or a T cell subset sorted from them (not recorded which). CDR3 DNA sequence: TGTGCCAGCACTTCTAACACTGAAGCTTTCTTT. Its translation is CASTSNTEAFF.